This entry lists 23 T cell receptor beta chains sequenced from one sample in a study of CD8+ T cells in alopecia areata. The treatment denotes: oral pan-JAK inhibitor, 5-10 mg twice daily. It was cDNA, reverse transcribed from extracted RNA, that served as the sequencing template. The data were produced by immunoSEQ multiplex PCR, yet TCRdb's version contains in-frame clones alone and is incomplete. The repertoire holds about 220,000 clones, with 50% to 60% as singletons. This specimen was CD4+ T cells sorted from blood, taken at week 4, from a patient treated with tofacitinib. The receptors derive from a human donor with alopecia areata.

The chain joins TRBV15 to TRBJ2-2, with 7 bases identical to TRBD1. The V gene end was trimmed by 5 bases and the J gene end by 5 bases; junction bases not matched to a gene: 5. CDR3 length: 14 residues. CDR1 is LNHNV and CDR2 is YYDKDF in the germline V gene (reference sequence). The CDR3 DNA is TGTGCCACCAGCCACTACAGGGGAACCGGGGAGCTGTTTTTT. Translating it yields CATSHYRGTGELFF.

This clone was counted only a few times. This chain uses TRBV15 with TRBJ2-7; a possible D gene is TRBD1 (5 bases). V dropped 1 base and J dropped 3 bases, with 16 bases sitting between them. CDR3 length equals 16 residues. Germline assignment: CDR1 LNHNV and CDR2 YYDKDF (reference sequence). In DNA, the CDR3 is TGTGCCACCAGCAGAGCCCCAGGGAAATTTATCTACGAGCAGTACTTC. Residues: CATSRAPGKFIYEQYF. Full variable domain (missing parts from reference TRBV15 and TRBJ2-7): DAMVIQNPRYQVTQFGKPVTLSCSQTLNHNVMYWYQQKSSQAPKLLFHYYDKDFNNEADTPDNFQSRRPNTSFCFLDIRSPGLGDTAMYLCATSRAPGKFIYEQYFGPGTRLTVT.

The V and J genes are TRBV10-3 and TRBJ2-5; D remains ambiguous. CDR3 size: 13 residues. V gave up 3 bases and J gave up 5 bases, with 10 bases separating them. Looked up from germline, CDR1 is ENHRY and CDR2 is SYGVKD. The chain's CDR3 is CAISDRPAETQYF. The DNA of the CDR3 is TGTGCCATCAGTGATCGGCCCGCGGAGACCCAGTACTTC.

The CDR3 is CAWSPGLAGAAFQFF. The CDR3, as DNA: TGTGCCTGGAGCCCGGGACTAGCGGGGGCCGCCTTTCAGTTCTTC. The chain links TRBV30 to TRBJ2-1, with 14 bases that match TRBD2. Germline V gene sequence: CDR1 GTSNPN, CDR2 SVGIG (reference sequence). The CDR3 has 15 residues. With 3 bases clipped from V and 13 bases from J, the junction kept 11 bases outside the gene matches.

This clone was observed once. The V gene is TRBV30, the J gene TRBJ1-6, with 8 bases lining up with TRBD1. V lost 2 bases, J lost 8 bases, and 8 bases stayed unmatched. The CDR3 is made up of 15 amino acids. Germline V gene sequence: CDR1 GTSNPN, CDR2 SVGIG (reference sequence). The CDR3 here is CAWSPGQGNYSPLHF. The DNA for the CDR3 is TGTGCCTGGAGTCCCGGACAGGGAAATTATTCACCCCTCCACTTT.

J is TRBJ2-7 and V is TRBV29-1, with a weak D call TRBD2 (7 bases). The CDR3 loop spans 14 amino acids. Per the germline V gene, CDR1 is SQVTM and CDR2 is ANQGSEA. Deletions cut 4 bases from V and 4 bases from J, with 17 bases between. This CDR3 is CSVVGGARIYEQYF. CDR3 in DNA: TGCAGCGTTGTTGGGGGGGCGCGTATTTACGAGCAGTACTTC.

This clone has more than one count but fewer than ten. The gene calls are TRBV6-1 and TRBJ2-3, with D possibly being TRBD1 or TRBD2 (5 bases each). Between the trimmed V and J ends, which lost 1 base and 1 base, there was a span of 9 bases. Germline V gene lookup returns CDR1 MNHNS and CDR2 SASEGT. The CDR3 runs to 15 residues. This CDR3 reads CASSEGGVGTDTQYF. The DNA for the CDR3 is TGTGCCAGCAGTGAAGGAGGGGTTGGCACAGATACGCAGTATTTT.

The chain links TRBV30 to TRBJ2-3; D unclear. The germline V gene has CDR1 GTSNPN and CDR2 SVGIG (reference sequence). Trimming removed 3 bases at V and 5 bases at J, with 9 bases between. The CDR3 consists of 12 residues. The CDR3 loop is CAWRTDGDTQYF. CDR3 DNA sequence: TGTGCCTGGAGGACTGATGGAGATACGCAGTATTTT.

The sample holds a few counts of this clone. The chain's CDR3 is CASSYSDRGSGYTF. CDR3 DNA: TGTGCCAGCAGTTACTCAGACAGGGGTTCTGGCTACACCTTC. This sequence joins TRBV6-5 and TRBJ1-2; 8 nucleotides match TRBD1. V was pared by 0 bases and J by 7 bases, with 4 bases of the junction left unmatched. This CDR3 region has 14 residues. In germline, CDR1 is MNHEY, CDR2 SVGAGI.

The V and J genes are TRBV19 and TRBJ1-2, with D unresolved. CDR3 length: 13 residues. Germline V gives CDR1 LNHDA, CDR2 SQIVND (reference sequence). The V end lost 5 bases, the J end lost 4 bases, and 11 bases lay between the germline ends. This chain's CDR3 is CASSPATAYGYTF. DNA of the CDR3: TGTGCCAGTAGTCCAGCGACGGCCTATGGCTACACCTTC.

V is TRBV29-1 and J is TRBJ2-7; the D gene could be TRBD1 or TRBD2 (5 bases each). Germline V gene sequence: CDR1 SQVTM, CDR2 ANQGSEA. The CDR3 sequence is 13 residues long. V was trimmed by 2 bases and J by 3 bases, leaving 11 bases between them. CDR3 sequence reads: CSVEPGPNYEQYF. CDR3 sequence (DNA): TGCAGCGTTGAACCGGGACCTAACTACGAGCAGTACTTC.

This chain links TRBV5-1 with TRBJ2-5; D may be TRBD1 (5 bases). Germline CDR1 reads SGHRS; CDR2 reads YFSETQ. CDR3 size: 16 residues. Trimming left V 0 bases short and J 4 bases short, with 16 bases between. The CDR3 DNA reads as TGCGCCAGCAGCTTGGGTAAACAGGAGTTCGGAGAGACCCAGTACTTC. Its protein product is CASSLGKQEFGETQYF.

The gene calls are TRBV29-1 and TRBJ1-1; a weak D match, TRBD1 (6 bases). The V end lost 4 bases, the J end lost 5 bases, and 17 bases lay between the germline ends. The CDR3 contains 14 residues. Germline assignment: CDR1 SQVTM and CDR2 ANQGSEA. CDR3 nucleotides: TGCAGCGTTGTTACCCGGGGGGCGCATACTGAAGCTTTCTTT. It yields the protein CSVVTRGAHTEAFF.

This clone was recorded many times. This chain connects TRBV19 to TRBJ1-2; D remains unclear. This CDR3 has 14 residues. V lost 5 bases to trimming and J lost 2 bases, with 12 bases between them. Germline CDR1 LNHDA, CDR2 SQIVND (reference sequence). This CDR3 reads CASSPSTGNYGYTF. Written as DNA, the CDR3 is TGTGCCAGTAGTCCGTCGACGGGAAACTATGGCTACACCTTC. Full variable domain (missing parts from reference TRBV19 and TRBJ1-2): DGGITQSPKYLFRKEGQNVTLSCEQNLNHDAMYWYRQDPGQGLRLIYYSQIVNDFQKGDIAEGYSVSREKKESFPLTVTSAQKNPTAFYLCASSPSTGNYGYTFGSGTRLTVV.

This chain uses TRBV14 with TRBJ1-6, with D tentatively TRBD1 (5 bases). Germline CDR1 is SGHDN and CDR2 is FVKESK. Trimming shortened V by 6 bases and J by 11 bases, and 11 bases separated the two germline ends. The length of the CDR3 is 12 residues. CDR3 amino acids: CASSLGDAPLHF. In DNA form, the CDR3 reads TGTGCCAGCAGTCTAGGGGATGCACCCCTCCACTTT.

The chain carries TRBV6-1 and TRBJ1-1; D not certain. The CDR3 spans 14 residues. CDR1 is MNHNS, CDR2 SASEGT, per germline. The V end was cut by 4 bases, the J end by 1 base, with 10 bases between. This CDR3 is CASSVRSRNTEAFF. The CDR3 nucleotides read TGTGCCAGCAGTGTGCGCAGCAGGAACACTGAAGCTTTCTTT.

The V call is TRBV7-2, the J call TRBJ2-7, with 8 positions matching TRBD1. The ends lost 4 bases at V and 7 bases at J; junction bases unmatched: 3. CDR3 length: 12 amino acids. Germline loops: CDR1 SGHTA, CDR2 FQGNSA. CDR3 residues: CASSWTGTEQYF. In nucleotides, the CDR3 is TGTGCCAGCAGCTGGACAGGGACTGAGCAGTACTTC.

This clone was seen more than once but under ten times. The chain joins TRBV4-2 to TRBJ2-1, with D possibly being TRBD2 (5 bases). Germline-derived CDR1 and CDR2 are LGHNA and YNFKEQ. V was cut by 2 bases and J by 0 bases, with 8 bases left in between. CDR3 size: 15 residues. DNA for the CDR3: TGTGCCAGCAGCCAACAACTAGGCTCCTACAATGAGCAGTTCTTC. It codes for CASSQQLGSYNEQFF.

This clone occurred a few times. CDR3 region: CASSLAGLDTQYF. The DNA of the CDR3 is TGTGCCAGCAGCTTGGCAGGACTCGATACGCAGTATTTT. The chain has TRBV5-6 and TRBJ2-3, with D maybe TRBD2 (5 bases). Looked up from germline, CDR1 is SGHDT and CDR2 is YYEEEE. Between the trimmed V and J ends, which lost 0 bases and 6 bases, there was a span of 8 bases. The CDR3 consists of 13 residues.

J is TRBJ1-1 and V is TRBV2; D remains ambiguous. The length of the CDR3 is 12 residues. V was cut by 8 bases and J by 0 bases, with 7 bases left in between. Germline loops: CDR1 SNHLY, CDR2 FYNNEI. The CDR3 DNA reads TGTGCCAGCTTGCTCTTGAACACTGAAGCTTTCTTT. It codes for CASLLLNTEAFF.

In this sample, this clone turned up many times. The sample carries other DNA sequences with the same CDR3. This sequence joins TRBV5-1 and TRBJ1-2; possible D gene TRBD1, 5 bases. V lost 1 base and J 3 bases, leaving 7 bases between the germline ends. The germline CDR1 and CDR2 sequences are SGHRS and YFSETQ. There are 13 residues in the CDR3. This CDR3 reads CASSLRGDYGYTF. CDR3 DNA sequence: TGCGCCAGCAGCTTGAGAGGGGACTATGGCTACACCTTC. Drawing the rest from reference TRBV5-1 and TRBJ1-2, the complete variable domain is KAGVTQTPRYLIKTRGQQVTLSCSPISGHRSVSWYQQTPGQGLQFLFEYFSETQRNKGNFPGRFSGRQFSNSRSEMNVSTLELGDSALYLCASSLRGDYGYTFGSGTRLTVV.

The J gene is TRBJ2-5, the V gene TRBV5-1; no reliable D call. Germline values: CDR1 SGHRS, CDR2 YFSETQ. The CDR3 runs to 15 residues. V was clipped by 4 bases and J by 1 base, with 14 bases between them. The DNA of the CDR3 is TGCGCCAGCAGCCCCCTGTCGGCCCGCCAAGAGACCCAGTACTTC. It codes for CASSPLSARQETQYF. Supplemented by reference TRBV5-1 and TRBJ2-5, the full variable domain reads KAGVTQTPRYLIKTRGQQVTLSCSPISGHRSVSWYQQTPGQGLQFLFEYFSETQRNKGNFPGRFSGRQFSNSRSEMNVSTLELGDSALYLCASSPLSARQETQYFGPGTRLLVL.

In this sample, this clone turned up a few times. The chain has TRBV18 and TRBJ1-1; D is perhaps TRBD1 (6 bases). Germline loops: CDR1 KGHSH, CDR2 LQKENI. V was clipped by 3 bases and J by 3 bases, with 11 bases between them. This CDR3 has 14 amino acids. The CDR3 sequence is CASSPNGQYTEAFF. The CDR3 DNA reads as TGTGCCAGCTCACCCAATGGACAGTACACTGAAGCTTTCTTT.